The clone carrying this T cell receptor (beta chain) has more than one count but fewer than ten. No antigen is known for it. Time point given: patch test 1, 2 weeks after DPC sensitization. Regarding treatment: therapeutic diphenylcyclopropenone sensitization with weekly scalp DPC. Patients had alopecia, were aged 18 to 70, and were not pregnant. In the authors' workflow: Sequenced samples showed a median of approximately 96,000 TCRs each, with counts running from about 20,000 to 690,000. TCRdb fed the RACE reads into MiXCR, producing one record per CDR3 protein. The authors' filters were not applied to this entry. The sample lists some 81,000 distinct CDR3 sequences, under 9% occurring once. These data come from a study of human T cells and chemical hapten exposure. Study-wide points: Following DPC sensitization, TCRs present above 1 in 1000 frequency showed no change.

Germline CDR1 and CDR2: LGHNT and FRNRAP. The CDR3 covers 13 residues. V was shortened by 7 bases and J by 0 bases, with 6 bases between the two germline ends. This chain connects TRBV12-5 to TRBJ2-2; no firm D call. This clonotype was sampled from a woman in her 30s with alopecia areata. Some clones in this sample may be carry-over from other donors' samples. The sequencing used whole blood, collected in connection with sensitization to the hapten diphenylcyclopropenone (DPC). DNA for the CDR3: TGTGCTAGTGCGAACACGAACACCGGGGAGCTGTTTTTT. Amino acids: CASANTNTGELFF.